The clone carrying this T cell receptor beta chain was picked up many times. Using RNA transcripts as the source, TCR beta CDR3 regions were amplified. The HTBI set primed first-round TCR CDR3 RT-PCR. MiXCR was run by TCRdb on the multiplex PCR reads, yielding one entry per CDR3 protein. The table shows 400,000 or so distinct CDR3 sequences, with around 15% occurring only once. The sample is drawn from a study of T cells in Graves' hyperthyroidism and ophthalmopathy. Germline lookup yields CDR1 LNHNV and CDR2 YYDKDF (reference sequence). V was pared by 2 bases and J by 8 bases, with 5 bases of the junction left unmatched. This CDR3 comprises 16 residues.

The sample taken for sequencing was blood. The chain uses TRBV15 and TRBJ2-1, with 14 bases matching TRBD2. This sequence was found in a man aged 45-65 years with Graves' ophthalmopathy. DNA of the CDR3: TGTGCCACCAGCAGACAGACTAGCGGGAGGGTTGATGAGCAGTTCTTC. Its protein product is CATSRQTSGRVDEQFF. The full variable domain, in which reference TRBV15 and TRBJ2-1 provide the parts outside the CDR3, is DAMVIQNPRYQVTQFGKPVTLSCSQTLNHNVMYWYQQKSSQAPKLLFHYYDKDFNNEADTPDNFQSRRPNTSFCFLDIRSPGLGDTAMYLCATSRQTSGRVDEQFFGPGTRLTVL.